The 15 T cell receptor beta chains presented below share a single source sample, sequenced in a study of tumor and adjacent non-tumor tissue in lung cancer. The library came from three nested PCR rounds adapted from ARM-PCR protocols. TCRdb redid the calling of the multiplex PCR reads with MiXCR, one entry per CDR3 protein. Of about 90,000 distinct CDR3 sequences in the sample, under 80% were seen once. This sample's RNA came from whole unsorted tissue. This non-tumor lung sample came from over 3 cm beyond the tumor edge. Sequenced: distant non-tumor lung tissue. The source of these receptors is a woman in her forties or fifties with non-small cell lung cancer.

This clonotype has only a few counts. This chain joins TRBV7-9 and TRBJ2-5; TRBD1 matches 8 bases. This CDR3 comprises 15 residues. Losses at the gene ends were 5 bases for V and 3 bases for J; bases not matched to a gene: 8. Looked up from germline, CDR1 is SEHNR and CDR2 is FQNEAQ (reference sequence). CDR3 DNA sequence: TGTGCCAGCAGCACAAGACGACAGGGGAAAGAGACCCAGTACTTC. Translating it yields CASSTRRQGKETQYF.

Judged by abundance, this clonotype is medium-sized. The V call is TRBV24-1, the J call TRBJ2-4, with 7 bases identical to TRBD2. Unmatched junction bases numbered 6, after V lost 9 bases and J lost 5 bases. This CDR3 spans 13 amino acids. Per the germline V gene, CDR1 is KGHDR and CDR2 is SFDVKD. The CDR3 bases are TGTGCCACCGGGAGCGGGAACGAAAACATTCAGTACTTC. Its protein product is CATGSGNENIQYF.

With respect to this clonotype: The junction departs from germline at one end; a sequencing error may be responsible. This sequence joins TRBV6-1 and TRBJ1-2, with 7 bases that match TRBD1. The CDR3 extends over 14 amino acids. Germline-derived CDR1 and CDR2 are MNHNS and SASEGT. In nucleotides, the CDR3 is TGTGCCAACAGTCGCCGAACAGGGGAATATGGTTACACCTTC. Protein: CANSRRTGEYGYTF.

Worth noting for this clonotype: One end of the junction does not line up with germline, which may come from a read error. The chain employs TRBV4-2 and TRBJ2-5; possible D gene TRBD2, 5 bases. Germline assignment: CDR1 LGHNA and CDR2 YNFKEQ. This CDR3 region has 15 residues. The CDR3 DNA is TGTGTCAGCATGCAAGAAAGAGGGTCTCAAGAGACCCAGTACTTC. Its translation: CVSMQERGSQETQYF.

This clonotype is judged medium-sized. The CDR3 protein is CSVDSTGELFF. DNA of the CDR3: TGCAGCGTGGACAGCACCGGGGAGCTGTTTTTT. The rearrangement joins TRBV29-1 to TRBJ2-2; D is perhaps TRBD1 (6 bases). The CDR3 is 11 amino acids. The germline V gene has CDR1 SQVTM and CDR2 ANQGSEA. V lost 6 bases, J lost 4 bases, and 6 bases lay in between.

Concerning this clonotype itself: One end of the junction varies from germline; a read error may be responsible. DNA of the CDR3: TGTGCCAGCAGTTTAACGGCGGGGTATACCGGGAAGCTGTTTTTT. Protein product: CASSLTAGYTGKLFF. The chain joins TRBV12-3 or TRBV12-4 to TRBJ2-2; possibly TRBD2 for D (6 bases). This CDR3 region has 15 residues.

This clonotype was observed many times. This chain uses TRBV18 with TRBJ2-1, with 10 bases lining up with TRBD1. With 0 bases clipped from V and 6 bases from J, the junction kept 8 bases outside the gene matches. The germline V gene encodes CDR1 KGHSH and CDR2 LQKENI. The CDR3 covers 17 residues. CDR3 nucleotide sequence: TGTGCCAGCTCACCACCGAGGGGACAGGGGCGCCCCAATGAGCAGTTCTTC. This gives the protein CASSPPRGQGRPNEQFF.

Worth noting for this clonotype: This may come from a read error, since a much larger clone is one base off. This sequence joins TRBV28 and TRBJ2-4; D is unresolved. Germline V gene sequence: CDR1 MDHEN, CDR2 SYDVKM. CDR3 length equals 16 residues. The CDR3 bases are TGTCCCAGCAGTTTTGTCCATTCGTTCGCCAAAAACATTCAGTACTTC. It yields the protein CPSSFVHSFAKNIQYF. The whole variable domain, remainder taken from reference TRBV28 and TRBJ2-4, is DVKVTQSSRYLVKRTGEKVFLECVQDMDHENMFWYRQDPGLGLRLIYFSYDVKMKEKGDIPEGYSVSREKKERFSLILESASTNQTSMYLCPSSFVHSFAKNIQYFGAGTRLSVL.

Worth noting for this clonotype: This may be a read error: a much more frequent sequence differs by one nucleotide. The chain uses TRBV20-1 and TRBJ1-6, with D uncertain. Germline-derived CDR1 and CDR2 are DFQATT and SNEGSKA (reference sequence). This CDR3 spans 14 amino acids. The V end was cut by 3 bases, the J end by 6 bases, with 12 bases between. CDR3 DNA sequence: TGCAGTGCTAGCGGGTTTGGCCTTAATTCACCCCTCCACTTT. Protein sequence: CSASGFGLNSPLHF.

Regarding this clonotype: At one boundary the junction diverges from the germline segment, which might be a read error. This chain connects TRBV11-2 to TRBJ2-1, with D possibly matching TRBD1 (5 bases). Germline V gene lookup returns CDR1 SGHAT and CDR2 FQNNGV. The CDR3 sequence is 13 residues long. CDR3 residues: CTSRVGLYDEQFF. For the CDR3, the DNA is TGTACCAGCAGAGTGGGGCTATACGATGAGCAGTTCTTC. Based on the CDR3 plus reference TRBV11-2 and TRBJ2-1, the full variable domain is EAGVAQSPRYKIIEKRQSVAFWCNPISGHATLYWYQQILGQGPKLLIQFQNNGVVDDSQLPKDRFSAERLKGVDSTLKIQPAKLEDSAVYLCTSRVGLYDEQFFGPGTRLTVL.

Worth noting for this clonotype: One end of the junction fails to match germline, which may point to a read error. This sequence joins TRBV5-5 and TRBJ2-3, with no clear D. The CDR3 totals 14 residues. CDR1 and CDR2 from the germline V gene are SGHKS and YYEKEE (reference sequence). The CDR3 nucleotides are TGTGCCAGCGGCTTTCTAGAAAACACAGATACGCAGTATTTT. Its translation is CASGFLENTDTQYF.

This chain connects TRBV11-2 to TRBJ2-1; D call uncertain. The germline V and J ends were trimmed by 0 bases and 6 bases, with 6 bases remaining between them. This CDR3 contains 13 residues. Germline CDR1 SGHAT, CDR2 FQNNGV. CDR3 DNA sequence: TGTGCCAGCAGCTTAGAGGGATTCAATGAGCAGTTCTTC. Protein sequence: CASSLEGFNEQFF.

This clonotype was counted a few times. The junction differs from germline at one of its ends, possibly a read error. This chain joins TRBV6-1 and TRBJ2-7; a weak D match, TRBD1 (7 bases). CDR3 length: 12 amino acids. CDR1 is MNHNS and CDR2 is SASEGT in the germline V gene. CDR3 sequence (DNA): TGTGTCAGCAGGGGGGATATCTACGAGCAATACTTC. Translation gives CVSRGDIYEQYF.

Concerning this clonotype itself: The junction differs from germline at one of its ends, possibly a read error. The gene calls are TRBV6-1 and TRBJ2-3, with D unresolved. The V gene's germline CDR1 is MNHNS and CDR2 SASEGT. The CDR3 runs to 15 residues. CDR3 sequence reads: CTSAWLGYNTDTQYF. The CDR3 bases are TGTACCAGCGCTTGGTTGGGATATAACACAGATACGCAGTATTTT.

The rearrangement joins TRBV12-3 or TRBV12-4 to TRBJ2-2; D call uncertain. The CDR3 runs to 13 residues. CDR3 protein: CANRRQGTGELFF. The CDR3 DNA is TGTGCAAACAGACGACAAGGTACCGGGGAGCTGTTTTTT.